The T cell receptor beta chain described here comes from a study of shared clonotypes between healthy human individuals. As for the study in general: A couple of women and a few men aged 18 to 49 served as donors.

This CDR3 is built from 15 residues. The germline V gene encodes CDR1 LNHDA and CDR2 SQIVND (reference sequence). Losses at the gene ends were 8 bases for V and 1 base for J; bases not matched to a gene: 6. Using immunoSEQ multiplex PCR, the repertoire was profiled, and TCRdb retains in-frame clones only, with some absent. This table holds roughly 480,000 clones, about 80% found once. V usage is TRBV19 and J usage is TRBJ1-5; 9 bases are shared with TRBD1. This clonotype was obtained from a woman aged 40 to 50 in good health. Some clones in this sample may be carry-over from other donors' samples. Sample: PBMCs. The CDR3 protein is CASRPGTGSNQPQHF. DNA for the CDR3: TGTGCCAGTCGTCCCGGGACAGGGAGCAATCAGCCCCAGCATTTT.